Listed here are 16 T cell receptor beta chains from one sample, sequenced in a study of blood T cell repertoires in COVID-19. Using immunoSEQ multiplex PCR, the repertoire was profiled, and TCRdb retains in-frame clones only, with some absent. This sample has fewer than 35,000 clones, with about 88% found just once. The material sequenced was peripheral blood. Source of these receptors: a woman between 45 and 60 years old with active COVID-19.

The chain joins TRBV5-1 to TRBJ2-2; 13 bases map to TRBD2. Germline V gene sequence: CDR1 SGHRS, CDR2 YFSETQ. J lost 1 base, V lost 5 bases, and 5 bases had no gene match. The CDR3 loop spans 17 amino acids. The CDR3 loop reads CASSPGTSGMNTGELFF. The CDR3 bases are TGCGCCAGCAGTCCCGGGACTAGCGGGATGAACACCGGGGAGCTGTTTTTT.

This chain uses TRBV4-1 with TRBJ2-7, with D possibly being TRBD2 (5 bases). Germline CDR1 MGHRA, CDR2 YSYEKL. Trimming left V 1 base short and J 0 bases short, with 10 bases between. This CDR3 contains 15 residues. DNA for the CDR3: TGCGCCAGCAGCCAAGCGTCGGGAAGCTCCTACGAGCAGTACTTC. It codes for CASSQASGSSYEQYF.

This chain connects TRBV30 to TRBJ1-2, with 7 bases matching TRBD1. After removal of 3 bases from V and 4 bases from J, the junction contained 8 bases not matched to a gene. Germline CDR1 is GTSNPN and CDR2 is SVGIG (reference sequence). The CDR3 has 14 amino acids. This chain's CDR3 is CAWSPPGTVYGYTF. The CDR3 DNA follows: TGTGCCTGGAGCCCTCCTGGGACAGTCTATGGCTACACCTTC.

V and J are TRBV29-1 and TRBJ1-3; TRBD1 is a possible D gene (6 bases). This CDR3 has 14 residues. Trimming cost V 2 bases and J 4 bases, with 12 bases left between them. In germline, CDR1 is SQVTM, CDR2 ANQGSEA. CDR3 sequence: CSVEPTGSGNTIYF. CDR3 DNA sequence: TGCAGCGTTGAACCAACAGGGTCAGGAAACACCATATATTTT.

This clone was found once. The chain is built from TRBV5-1 and TRBJ2-7; the D gene is possibly TRBD2 (7 bases). Between the trimmed V and J ends, which lost 2 bases and 3 bases, there was a span of 21 bases. Per the germline V gene, CDR1 is SGHRS and CDR2 is YFSETQ. The CDR3 is 17 amino acids. The chain's CDR3 is CASSFGGYGTPIYEQYF. The CDR3 DNA is TGCGCCAGCAGCTTCGGGGGGTACGGGACACCGATCTACGAGCAGTACTTC. Full variable domain (outside the CDR3, taken from reference TRBV5-1 and TRBJ2-7): KAGVTQTPRYLIKTRGQQVTLSCSPISGHRSVSWYQQTPGQGLQFLFEYFSETQRNKGNFPGRFSGRQFSNSRSEMNVSTLELGDSALYLCASSFGGYGTPIYEQYFGPGTRLTVT.

The count of this clone is one. This sequence joins TRBV5-1 and TRBJ1-6; D is possibly TRBD1 (5 bases). CDR1 and CDR2 (germline): SGHRS, YFSETQ. CDR3 length: 14 residues. The V gene lost 2 bases and the J gene lost 7 bases, with 10 bases spanning the gap. DNA of the CDR3: TGCGCCAGCAGCTTCGAGACAGAGAATTCACCCCTCCACTTT. Translation: CASSFETENSPLHF.

This chain links TRBV10-2 with TRBJ1-1; weak D call: TRBD1 (6 bases). The CDR3 extends over 13 amino acids. Trimming took 6 bases from V and 2 from J, leaving 10 bases between them. From germline, CDR1 is WSHSY and CDR2 SAAADI. CDR3 in amino acids: CASRDSLNTEAFF. Here the CDR3 DNA reads TGCGCCAGCAGGGACAGCTTAAACACTGAAGCTTTCTTT.

The rearrangement joins TRBV5-1 to TRBJ1-1; D remains unclear. The CDR3 contains 15 residues. The V and J ends lost 1 base and 5 bases respectively, with 15 bases between them. From germline, CDR1 is SGHRS and CDR2 YFSETQ. The CDR3 DNA reads as TGCGCCAGCAGCTTGCAGGCGGCGGGATTAACTGAAGCTTTCTTT. Translating it yields CASSLQAAGLTEAFF.

The chain joins TRBV5-6 to TRBJ1-1; D is possibly TRBD1 (6 bases). This CDR3 spans 11 amino acids. Trimming took 5 bases from V and 4 from J, leaving 6 bases between them. Germline CDR1 and CDR2: SGHDT and YYEEEE. The CDR3 DNA is TGTGCCAGCAGAGGGGGCACTGAAGCTTTCTTT. Its translation: CASRGGTEAFF.

As regards this clone: Sequence at one end of the junction differs from germline and may be a read error. This sequence joins TRBV11-2 and TRBJ2-1, with 12 bases that match TRBD1. There are 16 residues in the CDR3. Germline V gene lookup returns CDR1 SGHAT and CDR2 FQNNGV. The CDR3 loop is CASSVEGTGGLNEQFF. In DNA, the CDR3 is TGTGCCAGCAGCGTAGAGGGGACAGGGGGCCTCAATGAGCAGTTCTTC.

In DNA form, the CDR3 reads TGTGCCACCAGTGATTTGGGAGGATCCTCCTACAATGAGCAGTTCTTC. Its protein product is CATSDLGGSSYNEQFF. This rearrangement joins TRBV24-1 to TRBJ2-1, with D perhaps TRBD2 (5 bases). The ends were cut back, 0 bases at V and 0 bases at J, with 8 bases in the middle. The CDR3 is made up of 16 amino acids. Germline CDR1 is KGHDR and CDR2 is SFDVKD.

The V call is TRBV5-1, the J call TRBJ2-2; unclear D gene. CDR3 size: 14 residues. Germline V gene lookup returns CDR1 SGHRS and CDR2 YFSETQ. Trimming removed 4 bases at V and 0 bases at J, with 7 bases between. The CDR3 nucleotides are TGCGCCAGCAGCCCCGACACGAACACCGGGGAGCTGTTTTTT. Protein sequence: CASSPDTNTGELFF. The variable domain in full, completed from reference TRBV5-1 and TRBJ2-2, reads KAGVTQTPRYLIKTRGQQVTLSCSPISGHRSVSWYQQTPGQGLQFLFEYFSETQRNKGNFPGRFSGRQFSNSRSEMNVSTLELGDSALYLCASSPDTNTGELFFGEGSRLTVL.

J is TRBJ1-5 and V is TRBV28; D is uncertain. Trimming cost V 2 bases and J 4 bases, with 9 bases left between them. The CDR3 is 14 residues long. Germline values: CDR1 MDHEN, CDR2 SYDVKM. The CDR3 sequence: CASSLKGDNQPQHF. The CDR3 DNA is TGTGCCAGCAGTTTAAAAGGAGATAATCAGCCCCAGCATTTT.

The V call is TRBV2, the J call TRBJ1-4; D is perhaps TRBD1 (5 bases). The germline V gene encodes CDR1 SNHLY and CDR2 FYNNEI. CDR3 length: 14 residues. The ends were cut back, 3 bases at V and 8 bases at J, with 13 bases in the middle. As DNA, the CDR3 is TGTGCCAGCAGTGATGGCAGGGCACACGAAAAACTGTTTTTT. Protein: CASSDGRAHEKLFF. The full variable domain, its missing parts supplied by reference TRBV2 and TRBJ1-4, is EPEVTQTPSHQVTQMGQEVILRCVPISNHLYFYWYRQILGQKVEFLVSFYNNEISEKSEIFDDQFSVERPDGSNFTLKIRSTKLEDSAMYFCASSDGRAHEKLFFGSGTQLSVL.

The genes are TRBV30 and TRBJ2-7; TRBD2 is a possible D gene (5 bases). Germline V lookup: CDR1 GTSNPN, CDR2 SVGIG (reference sequence). The V end was cut by 1 base, the J end by 2 bases, with 12 bases between. The CDR3 consists of 14 residues. Here the CDR3 reads CAWSAGLATYEQYF. The CDR3 DNA is TGTGCCTGGAGTGCGGGTCTAGCCACCTACGAGCAGTACTTC.

This clone has only a few counts. The chain has TRBV3-1 (or the pseudogene TRBV3-2) and TRBJ2-1; TRBD2 agrees at 10 bases. The CDR3 loop spans 17 amino acids. CDR1 is LGHDT, CDR2 YNNKEL, per germline (reference sequence). With V trimmed by 0 bases and J by 1 base, 3 bases remained unmatched. The DNA for the CDR3 is TGTGCCAGCAGCCAAGATGTAGCGGGAGGATCCTACAATGAGCAGTTCTTC. Translated, it gives CASSQDVAGGSYNEQFF.